Presented here are 11 T cell receptor beta chains from one specimen sequenced in a study of human T cells and chemical hapten exposure. Time point: patch test 3, about 24 weeks after DPC sensitization. The treatment denotes: therapeutic diphenylcyclopropenone sensitization with weekly scalp DPC. TCRdb called the RACE reads again in MiXCR, with one record for every CDR3 protein. Among 80,000 to 100,000 distinct CDR3 sequences, 27% were seen once, and the ten largest hold under 13%. The sequencing here drew on whole blood, taken in connection with sensitization to the hapten diphenylcyclopropenone (DPC). These receptors were collected from a man aged 35 to 55 with alopecia areata. Some clones in this sample may be carry-over from other donors' samples.

This clonotype has just a few counts. CDR3 sequence reads: CASSNPRLTLQQETQYF. For the CDR3, the DNA is TGTGCCAGCAGTAACCCGAGGTTGACCCTCCAACAAGAGACCCAGTACTTC. The chain couples TRBV28 to TRBJ2-5; D gene uncertain. The CDR3 extends over 17 amino acids. V was pared by 5 bases and J by 2 bases, with 21 bases between. CDR1 and CDR2 from the germline V gene are MDHEN and SYDVKM.

The chain links TRBV7-2 to TRBJ1-4; 8 nucleotides agree with TRBD1. This CDR3 contains 15 residues. Germline V CDR1 and CDR2: SGHTA, FQGNSA. Germline trimming cut 2 bases from V and 5 bases from J; bases unmatched to any gene: 4. CDR3 sequence (DNA): TGTGCCAGCAGCTTACCAGGGGGCAAGAATGAAAAACTGTTTTTT. Protein sequence: CASSLPGGKNEKLFF.

This clonotype appeared a few times. V is TRBV7-9 and J is TRBJ2-7; perhaps TRBD2 as D (6 bases). The germline V gene has CDR1 SEHNR and CDR2 FQNEAQ (reference sequence). There are 13 residues in the CDR3. Trimming removed 8 bases at V and 12 bases at J, with 23 bases between. This CDR3 is CASFPLLAGNGYF. CDR3 DNA: TGTGCCAGCTTCCCTCTGCTGGCGGGAAATGGGTACTTC.

Only a few counts were recorded for this clonotype. This chain joins TRBV5-1 and TRBJ2-3; a possible D gene is TRBD2 (6 bases). The germline V gene has CDR1 SGHRS and CDR2 YFSETQ. This CDR3 spans 16 amino acids. V lost 3 bases, J lost 4 bases, and 18 bases lay in between. CDR3 in DNA: TGCGCCAGCAGCTCTGAGGGAGGCCTGACGGCAGATACGCAGTATTTT. This translates into CASSSEGGLTADTQYF.

V gene TRBV20-1 combines with J gene TRBJ2-1; TRBD1 agrees at 9 bases. The CDR3 totals 14 residues. V lost 2 bases, J lost 7 bases, and 6 bases stayed unmatched. CDR1 is DFQATT, CDR2 SNEGSKA, per germline (reference sequence). The CDR3 bases are TGCAGTGCTAGAAGGGACAGGGTACCGAATGAGCAGTTCTTC. This codes for CSARRDRVPNEQFF.

This chain uses TRBV4-2 with TRBJ1-6; 12 positions agree with TRBD1. The J segment lost 7 bases and the V segment lost 2 bases, leaving 3 bases of the junction unmatched. CDR3 length: 16 residues. Germline V lookup: CDR1 LGHNA, CDR2 YNFKEQ. The DNA of the CDR3 is TGTGCCAGCAGCCAACCGGGACAGGGGGCAAATTCACCCCTCCACTTT. This encodes CASSQPGQGANSPLHF.

This chain uses TRBV6-5 with TRBJ2-3; 10 bases line up with TRBD2. The CDR3 runs to 18 residues. Germline V gene data show CDR1 as MNHEY and CDR2 as SVGAGI. V shed 0 bases, J shed 1 base, and the junction held 7 bases outside the gene matches. The CDR3 is CASSYSSPSGSRTDTQYF. The CDR3 region has the DNA TGTGCCAGCAGTTACTCGAGTCCTAGCGGGAGTCGCACAGATACGCAGTATTTT.

This clonotype has at least ten counts. The chain uses TRBV29-1 and TRBJ1-1, with D unclear. Between the trimmed V and J ends, which lost 1 base and 1 base, there was a span of 4 bases. The CDR3 is made up of 12 amino acids. Germline lookup yields CDR1 SQVTM and CDR2 ANQGSEA. The CDR3 nucleotides read TGCAGCGTTGAAGTACGGAACACTGAAGCTTTCTTT. Its protein product is CSVEVRNTEAFF. The entire variable domain, with the rest obtained from reference TRBV29-1 and TRBJ1-1, is as follows: SAVISQKPSRDICQRGTSLTIQCQVDSQVTMMFWYRQQPGQSLTLIATANQGSEATYESGFVIDKFPISRPNLTFSTLTVSNMSPEDSSIYLCSVEVRNTEAFFGQGTRLTVV.

There are many counts of this clonotype. The chain employs TRBV11-2 and TRBJ2-1; D is ambiguous. Germline V gene sequence: CDR1 SGHAT, CDR2 FQNNGV. The CDR3 totals 10 residues. Trimming removed 8 bases at V and 7 bases at J, with 6 bases between. This CDR3 reads CASLGNEQFF. For the CDR3, the DNA is TGTGCCAGCTTGGGGAATGAGCAGTTCTTC.

This clonotype was observed many times. This chain connects TRBV20-1 to TRBJ2-3, with D maybe TRBD1 (7 bases). The length of the CDR3 is 13 residues. The germline V gene has CDR1 DFQATT and CDR2 SNEGSKA (reference sequence). With 3 bases removed from V and 8 bases from J, the gap between germline ends came to 15 bases. CDR3 DNA: TGCAGTGCTAGTATGGCAGGGGGAGGTACGCAGTATTTT. It is translated as CSASMAGGGTQYF.

The genes are TRBV10-3 and TRBJ1-5; 10 positions match TRBD1. This CDR3 contains 15 residues. Germline V lookup: CDR1 ENHRY, CDR2 SYGVKD. J gave up 3 bases and V 6 bases, and 5 bases lay outside the gene matches. The CDR3: CAISETGGVNQPQHF. CDR3 DNA: TGTGCCATCAGCGAGACAGGGGGCGTCAATCAGCCCCAGCATTTT.